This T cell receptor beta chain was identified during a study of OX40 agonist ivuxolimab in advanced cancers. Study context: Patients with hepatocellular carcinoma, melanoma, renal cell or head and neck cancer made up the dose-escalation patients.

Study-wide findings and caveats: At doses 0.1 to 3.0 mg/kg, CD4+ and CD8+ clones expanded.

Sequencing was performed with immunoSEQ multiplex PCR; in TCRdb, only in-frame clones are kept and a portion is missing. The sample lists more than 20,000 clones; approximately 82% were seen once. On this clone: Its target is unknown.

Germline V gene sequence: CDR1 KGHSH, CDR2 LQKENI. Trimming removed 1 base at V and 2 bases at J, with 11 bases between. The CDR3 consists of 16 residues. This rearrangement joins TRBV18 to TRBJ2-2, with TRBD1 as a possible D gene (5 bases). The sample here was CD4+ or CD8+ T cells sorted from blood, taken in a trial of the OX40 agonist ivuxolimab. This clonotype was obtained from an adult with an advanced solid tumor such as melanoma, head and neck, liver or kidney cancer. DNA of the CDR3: TGTGCCAGCTCACCACGGGGCGATCCAAACACCGGGGAGCTGTTTTTT. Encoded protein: CASSPRGDPNTGELFF.